These T cell receptor beta chains were read from a single sample in a study of blood T cell repertoires in COVID-19. Assay: immunoSEQ multiplex PCR; the TCRdb copy retains only in-frame clones and omits some. Of about 140,000 clones in the sample, roughly 80% are singletons; the top ten hold 4.5% to 6%. The sequencing sample was made of PBMCs or T cells enriched from blood (not recorded which). These receptors came from a middle-aged man with acute COVID-19. The CDR3 runs from the conserved cysteine through the conserved F or W. D genes are given only for firm matches. The size entry is marked missing in some rows and otherwise reads once, few, many or a size class.

d_gene: .; len: 13; v_gene: TRBV7-9; j_gene: TRBJ2-7; abundance: .; CDR3aa: CASSPGTSYEQYF; CDR3nt: TGTGCCAGCAGCCCCGGGACATCATACGAGCAGTACTTC
d_gene: .; len: 15; v_gene: TRBV19; j_gene: TRBJ2-7; abundance: .; CDR3aa: CASSIGPDSSYEQYF; CDR3nt: TGTGCCAGTAGTATAGGGCCTGACAGCTCCTACGAGCAGTACTTC
d_gene: TRBD1; len: 20; v_gene: TRBV10-1; j_gene: TRBJ1-4; abundance: .; CDR3aa: CASSESGTGNSGPWNEKLFF; CDR3nt: TGCGCCAGCAGTGAGTCTGGGACAGGGAATTCGGGACCATGGAATGAAAAACTGTTTTTT
d_gene: TRBD1; len: 13; v_gene: TRBV7-9; j_gene: TRBJ1-2; abundance: .; CDR3aa: CASTLDRGYDYTF; CDR3nt: TGTGCCAGCACCCTCGACAGGGGCTATGACTACACCTTC
d_gene: .; len: 13; v_gene: TRBV7-9; j_gene: TRBJ2-2; abundance: .; CDR3aa: CASSLASPGELFF; CDR3nt: TGTGCCAGCAGCTTAGCCTCCCCCGGGGAGCTGTTTTTT
d_gene: .; len: 15; v_gene: TRBV9; j_gene: TRBJ1-3; abundance: .; CDR3aa: CASSVVPGEGNTIYF; CDR3nt: TGTGCCAGCAGCGTAGTCCCAGGGGAAGGAAACACCATATATTTT
d_gene: TRBD2; len: 16; v_gene: TRBV27; j_gene: TRBJ2-1; abundance: once; CDR3aa: CASSLWTSGGANEQFF; CDR3nt: TGTGCCAGCAGTTTATGGACTAGCGGGGGGGCGAATGAGCAGTTCTTC
d_gene: TRBD2; len: 14; v_gene: TRBV11-2; j_gene: TRBJ2-7; abundance: .; CDR3aa: CASSLAGGVNEQYF; CDR3nt: TGTGCCAGCAGCTTAGCTGGGGGGGTGAACGAGCAGTACTTC
d_gene: .; len: 15; v_gene: TRBV19; j_gene: TRBJ2-4; abundance: .; CDR3aa: CASSAYREAKNIQYF; CDR3nt: TGTGCCAGTAGTGCGTACAGGGAGGCCAAAAACATTCAGTACTTC
d_gene: .; len: 12; v_gene: TRBV27; j_gene: TRBJ2-5; abundance: .; CDR3aa: CASSSGEETQYF; CDR3nt: TGTGCCAGCAGTTCCGGGGAAGAGACCCAGTACTTC